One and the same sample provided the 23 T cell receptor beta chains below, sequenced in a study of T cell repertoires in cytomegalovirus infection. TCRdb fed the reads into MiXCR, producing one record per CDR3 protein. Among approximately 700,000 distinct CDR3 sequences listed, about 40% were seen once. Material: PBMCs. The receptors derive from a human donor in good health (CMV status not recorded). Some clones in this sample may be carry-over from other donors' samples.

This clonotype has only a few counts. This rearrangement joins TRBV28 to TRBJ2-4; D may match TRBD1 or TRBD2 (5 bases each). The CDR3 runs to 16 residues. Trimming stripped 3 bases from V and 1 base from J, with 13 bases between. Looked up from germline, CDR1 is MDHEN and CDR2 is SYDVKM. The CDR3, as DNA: TGTGCCAGCAGTTTCCCGGGACGAGGGGCCAAAAACATTCAGTACTTC. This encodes CASSFPGRGAKNIQYF.

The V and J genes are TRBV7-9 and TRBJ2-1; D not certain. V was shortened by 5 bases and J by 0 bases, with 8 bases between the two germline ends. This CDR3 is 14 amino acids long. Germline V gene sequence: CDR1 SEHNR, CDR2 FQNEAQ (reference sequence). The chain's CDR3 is CASSPYRSYNEQFF. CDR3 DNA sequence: TGTGCCAGCAGCCCCTACCGCTCCTACAATGAGCAGTTCTTC. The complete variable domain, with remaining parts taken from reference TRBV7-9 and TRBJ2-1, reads DTGVSQNPRHKITKRGQNVTFRCDPISEHNRLYWYRQTLGQGPEFLTYFQNEAQLEKSRLLSDRFSAERPKGSFSTLEIQRTEQGDSAMYLCASSPYRSYNEQFFGPGTRLTVL.

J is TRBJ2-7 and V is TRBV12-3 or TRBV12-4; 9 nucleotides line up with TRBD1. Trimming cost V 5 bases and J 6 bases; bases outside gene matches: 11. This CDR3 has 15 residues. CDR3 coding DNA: TGTGCCAGCAGTCCGGGGACAGGGAGGTCCAGCGAGCAGTACTTC. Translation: CASSPGTGRSSEQYF.

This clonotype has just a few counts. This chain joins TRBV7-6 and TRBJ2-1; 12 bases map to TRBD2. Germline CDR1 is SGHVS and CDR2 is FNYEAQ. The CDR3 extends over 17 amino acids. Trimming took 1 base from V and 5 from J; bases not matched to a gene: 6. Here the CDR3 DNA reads TGTGCCAGCAGCTTAGGGACTAGCGGGATTCAAGACAATGAGCAGTTCTTC. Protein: CASSLGTSGIQDNEQFF.

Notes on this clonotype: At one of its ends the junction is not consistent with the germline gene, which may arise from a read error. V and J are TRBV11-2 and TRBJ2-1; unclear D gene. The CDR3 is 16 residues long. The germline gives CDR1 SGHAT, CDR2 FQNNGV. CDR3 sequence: CASSLDPGVSYNKQFF. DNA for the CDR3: TGTGCCAGCAGCTTAGATCCGGGCGTTTCCTACAATAAGCAGTTCTTC.

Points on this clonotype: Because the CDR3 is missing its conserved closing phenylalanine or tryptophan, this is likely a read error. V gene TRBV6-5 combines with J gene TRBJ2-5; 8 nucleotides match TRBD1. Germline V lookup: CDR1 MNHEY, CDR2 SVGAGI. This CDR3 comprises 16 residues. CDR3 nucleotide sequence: TGTGCCCGCAGTGAGGGCCTCAGGGGGCCACAAGAGACCCAGTACTTA. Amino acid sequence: CARSEGLRGPQETQYL.

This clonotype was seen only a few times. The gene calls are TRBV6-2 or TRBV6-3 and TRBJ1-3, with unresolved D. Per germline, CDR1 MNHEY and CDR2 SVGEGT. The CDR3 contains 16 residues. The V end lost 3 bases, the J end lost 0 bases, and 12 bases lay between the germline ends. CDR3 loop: CASSYSWPDSGNTIYF. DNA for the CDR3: TGTGCCAGCAGTTATTCCTGGCCCGACTCTGGAAACACCATATATTTT.

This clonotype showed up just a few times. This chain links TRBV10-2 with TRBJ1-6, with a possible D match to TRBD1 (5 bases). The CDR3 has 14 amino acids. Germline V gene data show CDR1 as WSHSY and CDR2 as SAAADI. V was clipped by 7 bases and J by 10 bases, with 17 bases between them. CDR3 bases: TGCGCCAGCATACCCGCAGGGCTAGGATCACCCCTCCACTTT. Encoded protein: CASIPAGLGSPLHF.

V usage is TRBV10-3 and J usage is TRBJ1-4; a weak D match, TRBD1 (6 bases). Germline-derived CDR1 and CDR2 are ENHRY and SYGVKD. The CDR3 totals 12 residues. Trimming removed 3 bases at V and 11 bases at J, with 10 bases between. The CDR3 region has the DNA TGTGCCATCAGTGAAGGGGGGGAGAAACTGTTTTTT. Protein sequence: CAISEGGEKLFF.

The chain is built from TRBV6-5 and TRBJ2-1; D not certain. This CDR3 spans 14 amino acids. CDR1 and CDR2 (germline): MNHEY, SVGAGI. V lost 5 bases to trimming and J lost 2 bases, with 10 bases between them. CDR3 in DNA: TGTGCCAGCAGTCGAACCCCAACCTACAATGAGCAGTTCTTC. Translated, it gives CASSRTPTYNEQFF.

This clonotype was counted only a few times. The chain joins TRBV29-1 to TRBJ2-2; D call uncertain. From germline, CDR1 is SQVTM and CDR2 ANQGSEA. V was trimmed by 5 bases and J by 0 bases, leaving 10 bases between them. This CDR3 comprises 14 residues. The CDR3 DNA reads TGCAGCGTTCCCGGTCGAGCGAACACCGGGGAGCTGTTTTTT. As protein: CSVPGRANTGELFF.

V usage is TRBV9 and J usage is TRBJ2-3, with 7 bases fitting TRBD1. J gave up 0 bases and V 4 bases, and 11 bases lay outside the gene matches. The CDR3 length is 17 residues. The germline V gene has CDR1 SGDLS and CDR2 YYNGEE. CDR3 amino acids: CASSPGTVGKSTDTQYF. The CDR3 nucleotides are TGTGCCAGCAGCCCCGGGACAGTGGGTAAAAGCACAGATACGCAGTATTTT.

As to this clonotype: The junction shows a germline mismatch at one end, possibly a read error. The CDR3 spells CASNQGVANTGELFF. The CDR3 region has the DNA TGTGCCAGCAACCAAGGCGTGGCGAACACCGGGGAGCTGTTTTTT. The chain is built from TRBV4-2 and TRBJ2-2, with D unclear. This CDR3 is 15 amino acids long. CDR1 is LGHNA and CDR2 is YNFKEQ in the germline V gene.

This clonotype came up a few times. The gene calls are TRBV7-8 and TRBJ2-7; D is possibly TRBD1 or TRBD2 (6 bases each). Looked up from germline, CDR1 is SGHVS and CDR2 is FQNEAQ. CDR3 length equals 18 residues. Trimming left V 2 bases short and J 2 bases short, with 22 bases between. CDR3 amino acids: CASSLKGGGSVGTYEQYF. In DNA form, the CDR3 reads TGTGCCAGCAGCTTAAAAGGAGGGGGTAGTGTGGGGACCTACGAGCAGTACTTC.

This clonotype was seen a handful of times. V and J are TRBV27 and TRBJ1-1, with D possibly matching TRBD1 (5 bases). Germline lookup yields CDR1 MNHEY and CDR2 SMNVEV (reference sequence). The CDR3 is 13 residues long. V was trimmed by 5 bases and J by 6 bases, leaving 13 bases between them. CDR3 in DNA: TGTGCCAGCAGTGAGGGGATGGGTTCTGAAGCTTTCTTT. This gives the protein CASSEGMGSEAFF.

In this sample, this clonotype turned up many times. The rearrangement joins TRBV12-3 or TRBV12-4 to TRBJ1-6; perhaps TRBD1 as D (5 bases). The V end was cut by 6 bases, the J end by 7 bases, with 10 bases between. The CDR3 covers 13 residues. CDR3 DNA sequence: TGTGCCAGCAGGGACGGGGGAAATTCACCCCTCCACTTT. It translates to CASRDGGNSPLHF.

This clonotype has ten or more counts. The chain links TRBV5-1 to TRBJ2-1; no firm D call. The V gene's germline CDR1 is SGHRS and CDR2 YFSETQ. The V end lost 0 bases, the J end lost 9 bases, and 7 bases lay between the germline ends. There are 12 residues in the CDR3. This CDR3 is CASSLDAREQFF. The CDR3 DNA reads TGCGCCAGCAGCTTGGATGCCCGTGAGCAGTTCTTC.

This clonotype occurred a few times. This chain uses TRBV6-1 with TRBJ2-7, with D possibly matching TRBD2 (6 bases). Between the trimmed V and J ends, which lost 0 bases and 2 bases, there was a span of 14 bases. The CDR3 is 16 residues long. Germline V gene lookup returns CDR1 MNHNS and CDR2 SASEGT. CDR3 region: CASSEARGGRTYEQYF. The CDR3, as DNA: TGTGCCAGCAGTGAAGCGCGGGGCGGCAGAACCTACGAGCAGTACTTC.

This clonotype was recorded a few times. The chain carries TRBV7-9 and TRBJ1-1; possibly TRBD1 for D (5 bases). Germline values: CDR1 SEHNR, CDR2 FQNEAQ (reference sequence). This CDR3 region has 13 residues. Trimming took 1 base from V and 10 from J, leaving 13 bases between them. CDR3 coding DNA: TGTGCCAGCAGCTTAGGGGGCGGGGAGGGAGCTTTCTTT. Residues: CASSLGGGEGAFF.

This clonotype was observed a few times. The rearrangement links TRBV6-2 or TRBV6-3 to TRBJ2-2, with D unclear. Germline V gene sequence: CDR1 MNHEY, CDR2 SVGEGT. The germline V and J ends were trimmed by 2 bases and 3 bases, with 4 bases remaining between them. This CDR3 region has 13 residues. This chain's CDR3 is CASSYPHTGELFF. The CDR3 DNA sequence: TGTGCCAGCAGTTACCCACACACCGGGGAGCTGTTTTTT.

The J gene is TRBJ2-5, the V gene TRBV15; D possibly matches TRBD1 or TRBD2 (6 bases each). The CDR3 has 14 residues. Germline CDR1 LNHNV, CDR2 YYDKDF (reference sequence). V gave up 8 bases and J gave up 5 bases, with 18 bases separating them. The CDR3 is CATQPGRGRETQYF. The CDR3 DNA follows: TGTGCCACCCAACCCGGCCGGGGGCGGGAGACCCAGTACTTC.

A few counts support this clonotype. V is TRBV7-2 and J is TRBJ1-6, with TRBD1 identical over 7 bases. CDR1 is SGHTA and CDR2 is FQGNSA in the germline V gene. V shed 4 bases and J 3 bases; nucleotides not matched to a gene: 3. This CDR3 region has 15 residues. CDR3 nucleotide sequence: TGTGCCAGCAGCTCCAGACAGGGCTATAATTCACCCCTCCACTTT. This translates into CASSSRQGYNSPLHF.

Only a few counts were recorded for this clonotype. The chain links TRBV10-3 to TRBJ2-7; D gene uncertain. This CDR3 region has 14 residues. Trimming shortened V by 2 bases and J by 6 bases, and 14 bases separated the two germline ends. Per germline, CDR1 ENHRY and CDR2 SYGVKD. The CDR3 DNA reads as TGTGCCATCAGTGAGCCCGAAGCCTCCGGCGAGCAGTACTTC. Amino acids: CAISEPEASGEQYF.